The 16 T cell receptor beta chains given below trace back to one sample, sequenced in a study of identical twins. TCRdb passed the 5' RACE reads through MiXCR, listing each CDR3 protein once. This sample has hundreds of thousands of distinct CDR3 sequences, with 18% found just once. Separately, the same data were catalogued under a study of T cells expressing NK-cell markers.

Sequenced material: PBMCs. The receptors were sampled from a woman under 30 in good health.

This clonotype was recorded many times. The chain has TRBV10-3 and TRBJ2-4; the match to TRBD1 covers 10 bases. The germline V gene has CDR1 ENHRY and CDR2 SYGVKD. V lost 5 bases and J lost 1; bases outside the gene matches: 5. The CDR3 totals 16 residues. The CDR3 reads CAISNPGQGAKNIQYF. In nucleotides, the CDR3 is TGTGCCATCAGTAATCCGGGACAGGGGGCCAAAAACATTCAGTACTTC.

This clonotype was observed a handful of times. The chain employs TRBV5-1 and TRBJ2-1, with a possible D match to TRBD1 (6 bases). The CDR3 loop spans 17 amino acids. The V gene lost 5 bases and the J gene lost 6 bases, with 24 bases spanning the gap. CDR1 is SGHRS, CDR2 YFSETQ, per germline. The chain's CDR3 is CASSYAGTTPQGNEQFF. In nucleotides, the CDR3 is TGCGCCAGCAGTTACGCCGGGACAACCCCCCAGGGCAATGAGCAGTTCTTC.

The chain employs TRBV5-1 and TRBJ1-1; no definite D call. CDR1 is SGHRS and CDR2 is YFSETQ in the germline V gene. V was clipped by 4 bases and J by 1 base, with 11 bases between them. The CDR3 is 14 amino acids. The CDR3 sequence is CASSLTTENTEAFF. In nucleotides, the CDR3 is TGCGCCAGCAGCCTTACGACCGAGAACACTGAAGCTTTCTTT.

V usage is TRBV7-9 and J usage is TRBJ2-1; 10 bases fit TRBD2. The CDR3 contains 14 residues. V was clipped by 3 bases and J by 5 bases; unmatched bases: 1. Germline CDR1 and CDR2: SEHNR and FQNEAQ (reference sequence). CDR3 DNA: TGTGCCAGCAGCTTGAGCGGGGGGGACAATGAGCAGTTCTTC. This translates into CASSLSGGDNEQFF.

This clonotype occurred a few times. This CDR3 is CATSSGTSGYTDTQYF. In DNA, the CDR3 is TGTGCCACCAGCAGCGGGACTAGCGGATACACAGATACGCAGTATTTT. V usage is TRBV15 and J usage is TRBJ2-3, with 11 bases matching TRBD2. The V and J ends lost 3 bases and 2 bases, in that order; junction bases with no gene match: 4. Looked up from germline, CDR1 is LNHNV and CDR2 is YYDKDF (reference sequence). This CDR3 spans 16 amino acids. Combining the CDR3 with reference TRBV15 and TRBJ2-3 gives the whole variable domain DAMVIQNPRYQVTQFGKPVTLSCSQTLNHNVMYWYQQKSSQAPKLLFHYYDKDFNNEADTPDNFQSRRPNTSFCFLDIRSPGLGDTAMYLCATSSGTSGYTDTQYFGPGTRLTVL.

This clonotype was picked up a small number of times. The V call is TRBV6-1, the J call TRBJ2-7, with 8 bases that match TRBD2. Unmatched junction bases numbered 8, after V lost 7 bases and J lost 3 bases. CDR1 MNHNS and CDR2 SASEGT come from the germline V gene. This CDR3 has 14 residues. The CDR3: CASNAAGGFYEQYF. The CDR3 coding sequence is TGTGCCAGCAACGCGGCGGGAGGTTTCTACGAGCAGTACTTC.

The gene calls are TRBV6-5 and TRBJ1-2; no clear D. V was clipped by 2 bases and J by 3 bases, with 10 bases between them. This CDR3 has 14 amino acids. Germline V gene data show CDR1 as MNHEY and CDR2 as SVGAGI. DNA of the CDR3: TGTGCCAGCAGTTACCAACTTGGGGACTATGGCTACACCTTC. This encodes CASSYQLGDYGYTF.

This clonotype was found a few times. V is TRBV20-1 and J is TRBJ2-3, with D maybe TRBD1 (6 bases). The CDR3 is 13 residues long. Germline loops: CDR1 DFQATT, CDR2 SNEGSKA (reference sequence). Trimming cost V 6 bases and J 2 bases, with 12 bases left between them. The CDR3 region is CSAIYRDTDTQYF. In DNA, the CDR3 is TGCAGTGCCATATACAGGGACACAGATACGCAGTATTTT.

This chain connects TRBV5-1 to TRBJ2-4, with 7 bases matching TRBD2. Per germline, CDR1 SGHRS and CDR2 YFSETQ. The CDR3 loop spans 15 amino acids. With 4 bases clipped from V and 1 base from J, the junction kept 5 bases outside the gene matches. CDR3 sequence: CASSRGGGAKNIQYF. CDR3 coding DNA: TGCGCCAGCAGCCGCGGGGGAGGGGCCAAAAACATTCAGTACTTC.

The rearrangement uses TRBV7-2 and TRBJ2-4, with 9 bases that match TRBD2. V lost 3 bases to trimming and J lost 4 bases; unmatched junction nucleotides: 10. CDR1 is SGHTA and CDR2 is FQGNSA in the germline V gene. CDR3 length: 17 residues. CDR3 residues: CASSLRSLAGIKNIQYF. As DNA, the CDR3 is TGTGCCAGCAGCTTGCGTAGCCTAGCGGGGATAAAAAACATTCAGTACTTC.

This clonotype was counted a few times. This chain joins TRBV29-1 and TRBJ2-5; D is uncertain. There are 13 residues in the CDR3. The germline V gene encodes CDR1 SQVTM and CDR2 ANQGSEA. Trimming pared 3 bases from V and 1 base from J, leaving 9 bases between. Here the CDR3 DNA reads TGCAGCGTTGACCTACTTGGCCAAGAGACCCAGTACTTC. This sequence encodes CSVDLLGQETQYF.

The chain recombines TRBV7-2 with TRBJ2-5; no firm D call. The V end lost 4 bases, the J end lost 10 bases, and 13 bases lay between the germline ends. CDR3 length: 12 amino acids. Germline V CDR1 and CDR2: SGHTA, FQGNSA. For the CDR3, the DNA is TGTGCCAGCAGCTACGTCCCCCAGCACCAGTACTTC. Residues: CASSYVPQHQYF.

This rearrangement joins TRBV14 to TRBJ2-5, with TRBD1 identical over 10 bases. Germline trimming cut 1 base from V and 5 bases from J; bases unmatched to any gene: 4. The CDR3 is made up of 15 amino acids. Germline V gives CDR1 SGHDN, CDR2 FVKESK. CDR3 protein: CASSQGDRGYETQYF. The CDR3 DNA sequence: TGTGCCAGCAGCCAAGGGGACAGGGGTTACGAGACCCAGTACTTC.

The genes are TRBV4-3 and TRBJ2-1; perhaps TRBD2 as D (6 bases). The length of the CDR3 is 13 residues. CDR1 is LGHNA and CDR2 is YSLEER in the germline V gene. The ends were cut back, 3 bases at V and 9 bases at J, with 12 bases in the middle. Here the CDR3 DNA reads TGCGCCAGCAGCCAGAGCGGGTGGGGTGAGCAGTTCTTC. Translating gives CASSQSGWGEQFF.

The chain recombines TRBV15 with TRBJ2-1, with TRBD2 matching 7 bases. CDR1 LNHNV and CDR2 YYDKDF come from the germline V gene (reference sequence). The CDR3 runs 17 residues. J was trimmed by 3 bases and V by 0 bases; bases with no gene match: 8. DNA of the CDR3: TGTGCCACCAGCAGAGATTTGGCGGGAGAGATCTACAATGAGCAGTTCTTC. This codes for CATSRDLAGEIYNEQFF.

The chain is built from TRBV21-1 and TRBJ2-1; TRBD1, the table's D call, lacks a check against the DNA. TRBV21-1 constitutes a pseudogene. This CDR3 has 15 amino acids. CDR3 bases: TGTGCCAGCAGGAAGGACAGGGTAGGAGGCAATGAGCAGTTCTTC. Amino acid sequence: CASRKDRVGGNEQFF.